A selection of T cell receptor beta chains follows, all from one sample in a study of blood T cell repertoires in COVID-19. The method was immunoSEQ multiplex PCR; TCRdb's version includes in-frame clones alone and lacks a portion of them. The repertoire holds about 210,000 clones, with approximately 85% as singletons. The sequenced material came from peripheral blood. The receptors were gathered from a woman aged 70-85 years with COVID-19, enrolled during active disease. Both conserved end residues are part of each CDR3. Fields, in order: CDR3 length, clone size, V gene, J gene, D gene, CDR3 DNA, CDR3 protein. D genes are given only for firm matches. The size entry is marked missing in some rows and otherwise reads once, few, many or a size class.

CDR3 length: 12; clone size: once; V gene: TRBV5-1; J gene: TRBJ2-2; D gene: -; CDR3 DNA: TGCGCCAGCAGCTTGGACCTGAGGGGGTTGTTTTTT; CDR3 protein: CASSLDLRGLFF
CDR3 length: 13; clone size: -; V gene: TRBV19; J gene: TRBJ2-7; D gene: -; CDR3 DNA: TGTGCCAGTAGTATTGGCCTTTCCTACGAGCAGTACTTC; CDR3 protein: CASSIGLSYEQYF
CDR3 length: 18; clone size: -; V gene: TRBV4-1; J gene: TRBJ2-3; D gene: -; CDR3 DNA: TGCGCCAGCAGCCATTTAATGTCTCAGTGGCCTAGCACAGATACGCAGTATTTT; CDR3 protein: CASSHLMSQWPSTDTQYF
CDR3 length: 13; clone size: -; V gene: TRBV2; J gene: TRBJ1-4; D gene: -; CDR3 DNA: TGTGCCAGCACGAGAGAGCCCAATGAAAAACTGTTTTTT; CDR3 protein: CASTREPNEKLFF
CDR3 length: 16; clone size: -; V gene: TRBV18; J gene: TRBJ2-1; D gene: TRBD2; CDR3 DNA: TGTGCCAGCTCACTCCTTAGCGGGGCTGATGAGAATGAGCAGTTCTTC; CDR3 protein: CASSLLSGADENEQFF
CDR3 length: 14; clone size: -; V gene: TRBV19; J gene: TRBJ1-1; D gene: TRBD1; CDR3 DNA: TGTGCCAGTAGTCCGGGACAGGGGGGCACTGAAGCTTTCTTT; CDR3 protein: CASSPGQGGTEAFF
CDR3 length: 17; clone size: -; V gene: TRBV7-3; J gene: TRBJ2-2; D gene: TRBD1; CDR3 DNA: TGTGCCAGCAGCAATGCTCCGGGGACAGCGAACACCGGGGAGCTGTTTTTT; CDR3 protein: CASSNAPGTANTGELFF
CDR3 length: 14; clone size: few; V gene: TRBV5-8; J gene: TRBJ1-4; D gene: -; CDR3 DNA: TGTGCCAGCAGCCAGGGTTTAGCTAATGAAAAACTGTTTTTT; CDR3 protein: CASSQGLANEKLFF
CDR3 length: 14; clone size: -; V gene: TRBV11-3; J gene: TRBJ1-6; D gene: TRBD1; CDR3 DNA: TGTGCCAGCAGCTTACGGACAGGGGATTCACCCCTCCACTTT; CDR3 protein: CASSLRTGDSPLHF
CDR3 length: 12; clone size: -; V gene: TRBV7-2; J gene: TRBJ2-7; D gene: -; CDR3 DNA: TGTGCCAGCAGCCCTTTTTCCTTGGAGCAGTACTTC; CDR3 protein: CASSPFSLEQYF
CDR3 length: 15; clone size: -; V gene: TRBV4-3; J gene: TRBJ2-3; D gene: TRBD2; CDR3 DNA: TGCGCCAGCAGCCTAAGGGAGGGTTTCACAGATACGCAGTATTTT; CDR3 protein: CASSLREGFTDTQYF
CDR3 length: 16; clone size: -; V gene: TRBV11-2; J gene: TRBJ2-1; D gene: TRBD1; CDR3 DNA: TGTGCCAGCAGCCCGCCGGGACAGGGGGTCGTGAATGAGCAGTTCTTC; CDR3 protein: CASSPPGQGVVNEQFF
CDR3 length: 18; clone size: -; V gene: TRBV7-9; J gene: TRBJ1-5; D gene: -; CDR3 DNA: TGTGCCAGCAGCTTAGTTGGGGGGGCCCGGGGTGGCAATCAGCCCCAGCATTTT; CDR3 protein: CASSLVGGARGGNQPQHF
CDR3 length: 14; clone size: -; V gene: TRBV30; J gene: TRBJ2-2; D gene: -; CDR3 DNA: TGTGCCTGGAGTGGAGGGGGGAACACCGGGGAGCTGTTTTTT; CDR3 protein: CAWSGGGNTGELFF
CDR3 length: 17; clone size: -; V gene: TRBV7-6; J gene: TRBJ1-2; D gene: TRBD1; CDR3 DNA: TGTGCCAGCAGCTTAGCGCATGGACAGGGGGCGTCGGGTGGCTACACCTTC; CDR3 protein: CASSLAHGQGASGGYTF
CDR3 length: 15; clone size: -; V gene: TRBV7-7; J gene: TRBJ2-1; D gene: TRBD2; CDR3 DNA: TGTGCTAGCAGCCCACTAGCGGAAGGGGACAATGAGCAGTTCTTC; CDR3 protein: CASSPLAEGDNEQFF
CDR3 length: 12; clone size: -; V gene: TRBV4-2; J gene: TRBJ2-3; D gene: -; CDR3 DNA: TGTGCCAGCAGCCAAGACCCCCGGACGCAGTATTTT; CDR3 protein: CASSQDPRTQYF
CDR3 length: 13; clone size: -; V gene: TRBV29-1; J gene: TRBJ1-1; D gene: TRBD1; CDR3 DNA: TGCAGCGTTGCAGGGGGTCGGAACACTGAAGCTTTCTTT; CDR3 protein: CSVAGGRNTEAFF
CDR3 length: 15; clone size: -; V gene: TRBV30; J gene: TRBJ1-5; D gene: -; CDR3 DNA: TGTGCCTGGAGCGCCACAGGGAATAGCAATCAGCCCCAGCATTTT; CDR3 protein: CAWSATGNSNQPQHF
CDR3 length: 13; clone size: -; V gene: TRBV5-1; J gene: TRBJ2-1; D gene: -; CDR3 DNA: TGCGCCAGCAGCCTGGAACAGGGCTATGAGCAGTTCTTC; CDR3 protein: CASSLEQGYEQFF
CDR3 length: 14; clone size: -; V gene: TRBV2; J gene: TRBJ2-1; D gene: TRBD2; CDR3 DNA: TGTGCCAGCAGTGAAGTCCTAGCGGGAAATGAGCAGTTCTTC; CDR3 protein: CASSEVLAGNEQFF
CDR3 length: 18; clone size: -; V gene: TRBV11-2; J gene: TRBJ2-1; D gene: -; CDR3 DNA: TGTGCCAGCAGCCAGGTCCCGGGACTAGGGGGCCGGGCGGATGAGCAGTTCTTC; CDR3 protein: CASSQVPGLGGRADEQFF
CDR3 length: 14; clone size: -; V gene: TRBV19; J gene: TRBJ1-2; D gene: -; CDR3 DNA: TGTGCCAGTAGTCCCTCCCCGGGTACCTATGGCTACACCTTC; CDR3 protein: CASSPSPGTYGYTF
CDR3 length: 17; clone size: -; V gene: TRBV3-1/TRBV3-2; J gene: TRBJ1-2; D gene: TRBD1; CDR3 DNA: TGTGCCAGCAGCCCTACCCGGTGGGCAGGGGGTAACTATGGCTACACCTTC; CDR3 protein: CASSPTRWAGGNYGYTF
CDR3 length: 18; clone size: -; V gene: TRBV27; J gene: TRBJ1-1; D gene: -; CDR3 DNA: TGTGCCAGCAGGGCCGGTACAGGGTATGAGGTTAGGAACACTGAAGCTTTCTTT; CDR3 protein: CASRAGTGYEVRNTEAFF
CDR3 length: 13; clone size: -; V gene: TRBV5-1; J gene: TRBJ1-1; D gene: -; CDR3 DNA: TGCGCCAGCAGCTTGTCACAGGGTCCTGAAGCTTTCTTT; CDR3 protein: CASSLSQGPEAFF
CDR3 length: 17; clone size: once; V gene: TRBV19; J gene: TRBJ1-5; D gene: -; CDR3 DNA: TGTGCCAGTAGTATAGCCAGGTCACTTTATAGCAATCAGCCCCAGCATTTT; CDR3 protein: CASSIARSLYSNQPQHF
CDR3 length: 16; clone size: -; V gene: TRBV19; J gene: TRBJ1-2; D gene: -; CDR3 DNA: TGTGCCAGTAGTATCGGGGCGGGAGGCGCTAACTATGGCTACACCTTC; CDR3 protein: CASSIGAGGANYGYTF
CDR3 length: 14; clone size: -; V gene: TRBV9; J gene: TRBJ1-4; D gene: TRBD1; CDR3 DNA: TGTGCCAGCAGCCTTACAGGGGGTAATGAAAAACTGTTTTTT; CDR3 protein: CASSLTGGNEKLFF
CDR3 length: 12; clone size: -; V gene: TRBV15; J gene: TRBJ2-1; D gene: -; CDR3 DNA: TGTGCCACCAGCAGAGATGCCACAAAGCAGTTCTTC; CDR3 protein: CATSRDATKQFF
CDR3 length: 17; clone size: once; V gene: TRBV4-1; J gene: TRBJ1-2; D gene: -; CDR3 DNA: TGCGCCAGCAGCCAAAGTGCTAGACGGGAGGCAAACTATGGCTACACCTTC; CDR3 protein: CASSQSARREANYGYTF
CDR3 length: 15; clone size: few; V gene: TRBV5-5; J gene: TRBJ1-4; D gene: -; CDR3 DNA: TGTGCCAGCACCTTAGGACAACTCCGGAATGAAAAACTGTTTTTT; CDR3 protein: CASTLGQLRNEKLFF
CDR3 length: 16; clone size: -; V gene: TRBV6-6; J gene: TRBJ2-6; D gene: -; CDR3 DNA: TGTGCCAGCAGGCCCGCGGATTACTCTGGGGCCAACGTCCTGACTTTC; CDR3 protein: CASRPADYSGANVLTF
CDR3 length: 14; clone size: -; V gene: TRBV11-1; J gene: TRBJ1-6; D gene: -; CDR3 DNA: TGTGCCAGCAGCAATGGACAGTTAAATTCACCCCTCCACTTT; CDR3 protein: CASSNGQLNSPLHF
CDR3 length: 15; clone size: once; V gene: TRBV19; J gene: TRBJ2-7; D gene: -; CDR3 DNA: TGTGCCAGTAGTAAAACAGGGATGAGCTCCTACGAGCAGTACTTC; CDR3 protein: CASSKTGMSSYEQYF
CDR3 length: 13; clone size: -; V gene: TRBV28; J gene: TRBJ2-7; D gene: -; CDR3 DNA: TGTGCCAGCAGTTCCCGACAGACCTACGAGCAGTACTTC; CDR3 protein: CASSSRQTYEQYF
CDR3 length: 16; clone size: -; V gene: TRBV19; J gene: TRBJ1-5; D gene: TRBD1; CDR3 DNA: TGTGCCAGTAGTGAAACAGGGGGCTCTACCAATCAGCCCCAGCATTTT; CDR3 protein: CASSETGGSTNQPQHF
CDR3 length: 14; clone size: once; V gene: TRBV14; J gene: TRBJ1-1; D gene: TRBD1; CDR3 DNA: TGTGCCAGCAGCAAGGGACAGGGTATCCCTGAAGCTTTCTTT; CDR3 protein: CASSKGQGIPEAFF
CDR3 length: 13; clone size: -; V gene: TRBV3-1/TRBV3-2; J gene: TRBJ1-5; D gene: -; CDR3 DNA: TGTGCCAGCAGCCAAGATCTAGAACAGCCCCAGCATTTT; CDR3 protein: CASSQDLEQPQHF
CDR3 length: 13; clone size: few; V gene: TRBV6-6; J gene: TRBJ1-1; D gene: -; CDR3 DNA: TGTGCCAGCAGTTACGAAGCGAACACTGAAGCTTTCTTT; CDR3 protein: CASSYEANTEAFF
CDR3 length: 12; clone size: -; V gene: TRBV12-3/TRBV12-4; J gene: TRBJ1-5; D gene: -; CDR3 DNA: TGTGCCAGCCGGGGGGGGGCTCAGCCCCAGCATTTT; CDR3 protein: CASRGGAQPQHF
CDR3 length: 13; clone size: -; V gene: TRBV19; J gene: TRBJ2-1; D gene: TRBD1; CDR3 DNA: TGTGCCAGTAGCCTGGGACAGAACAATGAGCAGTTCTTC; CDR3 protein: CASSLGQNNEQFF
CDR3 length: 15; clone size: -; V gene: TRBV14; J gene: TRBJ1-6; D gene: TRBD1; CDR3 DNA: TGTGCCAGCAGCCACCTGGACAGGGGTTATTCACCCCTCCACTTT; CDR3 protein: CASSHLDRGYSPLHF
CDR3 length: 14; clone size: -; V gene: TRBV7-2; J gene: TRBJ1-5; D gene: -; CDR3 DNA: TGTGCCAGCAGCTTCTACAGGGATAGTCAGCCCCAGCATTTT; CDR3 protein: CASSFYRDSQPQHF
CDR3 length: 15; clone size: -; V gene: TRBV4-2; J gene: TRBJ2-1; D gene: TRBD2; CDR3 DNA: TGTGCCAGCAGCCCTACGACTAGGGAGGGGAATGAGCAGTTCTTC; CDR3 protein: CASSPTTREGNEQFF
CDR3 length: 15; clone size: -; V gene: TRBV7-2; J gene: TRBJ2-7; D gene: TRBD2; CDR3 DNA: TGTGCCAGCAGCTTAGCGGGGACTAGCAGCTACGAGCAGTACTTC; CDR3 protein: CASSLAGTSSYEQYF